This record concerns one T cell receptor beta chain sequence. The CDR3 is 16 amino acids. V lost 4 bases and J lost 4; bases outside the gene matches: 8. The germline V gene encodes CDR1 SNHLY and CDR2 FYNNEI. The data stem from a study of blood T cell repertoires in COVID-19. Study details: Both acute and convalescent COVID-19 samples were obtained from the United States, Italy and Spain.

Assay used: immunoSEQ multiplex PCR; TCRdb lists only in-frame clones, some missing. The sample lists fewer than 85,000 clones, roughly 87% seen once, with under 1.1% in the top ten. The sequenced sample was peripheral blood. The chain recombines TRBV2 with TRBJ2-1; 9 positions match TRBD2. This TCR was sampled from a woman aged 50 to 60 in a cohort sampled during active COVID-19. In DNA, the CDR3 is TGTGCCAGCAGTGGATCTAGCGGGATGGGGTACAATGAGCAGTTCTTC. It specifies CASSGSSGMGYNEQFF.